This T cell receptor beta chain derives from a study of post-analysis software for immune sequencing data. About the study: As for disease course, relapsing-remitting, secondary progressive and progressive-relapsing multiple sclerosis were all included. Notes on the study in general: Significantly lower normalized Chao1 diversity was seen in multiple sclerosis patients than in controls. Clustering by F measure revealed strong co-clustering among samples prepared together in one batch. When patients were compared with controls, a handful of TRBV segments were more frequent, TRBV5-6, TRBV5-1 and TRBV20-1 among them.

Germline lookup yields CDR1 MNHEY and CDR2 SVGAGI. Losses at the gene ends were 0 bases for V and 4 bases for J; bases not matched to a gene: 5. The CDR3 totals 15 residues. The TCR beta cDNA libraries contained unique molecular identifiers. Starting from approximately 0.95 to 9.8 million T cells, the study yielded 500,000 or so cDNA molecules. TCRdb reanalysed the PCR reads using MiXCR and keeps one entry per CDR3 protein. The table lists about 400,000 distinct CDR3 sequences, less than 35% of them singletons. This clonotype turned up a few times. The antigen remains unidentified. The source material was blood. This clonotype was obtained from a girl aged 10 to 17 with multiple sclerosis. The chain joins TRBV6-5 to TRBJ1-2, with 7 bases that match TRBD1. The DNA of the CDR3 is TGTGCCAGCAGTTACTCGGGCAGGGGGGCCTATGGCTACACCTTC. Protein product: CASSYSGRGAYGYTF.